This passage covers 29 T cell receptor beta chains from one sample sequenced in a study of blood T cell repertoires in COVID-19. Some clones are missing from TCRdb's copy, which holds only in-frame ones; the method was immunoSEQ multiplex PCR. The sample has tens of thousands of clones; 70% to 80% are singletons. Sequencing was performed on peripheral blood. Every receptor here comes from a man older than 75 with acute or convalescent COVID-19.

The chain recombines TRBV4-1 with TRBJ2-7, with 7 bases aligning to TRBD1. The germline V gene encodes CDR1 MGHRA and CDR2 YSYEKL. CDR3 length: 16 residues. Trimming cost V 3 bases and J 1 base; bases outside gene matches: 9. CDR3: CASSHLGQVRSYEQYF. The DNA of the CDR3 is TGCGCCAGCAGCCATTTAGGACAGGTCCGATCCTACGAGCAGTACTTC.

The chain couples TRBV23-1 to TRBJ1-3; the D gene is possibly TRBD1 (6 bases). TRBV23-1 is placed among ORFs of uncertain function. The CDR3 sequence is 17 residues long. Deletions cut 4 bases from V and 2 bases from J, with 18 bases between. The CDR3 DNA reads TGCGCCAGCAGTCCGAGGGACATGCGAAGAGCTGGAAACACCATATATTTT. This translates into CASSPRDMRRAGNTIYF.

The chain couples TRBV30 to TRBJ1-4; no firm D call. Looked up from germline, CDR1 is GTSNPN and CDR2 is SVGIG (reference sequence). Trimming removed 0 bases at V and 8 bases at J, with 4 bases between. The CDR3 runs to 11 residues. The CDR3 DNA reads TGTGCCTGGAGTGTACTCGAAAAACTGTTTTTT. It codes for CAWSVLEKLFF.

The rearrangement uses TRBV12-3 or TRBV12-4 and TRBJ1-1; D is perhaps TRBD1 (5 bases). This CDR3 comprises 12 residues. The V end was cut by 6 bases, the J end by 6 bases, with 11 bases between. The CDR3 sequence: CASRSGIPEAFF. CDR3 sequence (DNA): TGTGCCAGCAGGTCAGGGATCCCTGAAGCTTTCTTT.

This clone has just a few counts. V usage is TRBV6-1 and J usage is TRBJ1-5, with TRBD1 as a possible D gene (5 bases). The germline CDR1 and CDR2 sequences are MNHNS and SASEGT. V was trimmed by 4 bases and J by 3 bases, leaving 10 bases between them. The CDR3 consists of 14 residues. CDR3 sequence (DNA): TGTGCCAGCAGTGTAACAGGTGACAATCAGCCCCAGCATTTT. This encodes CASSVTGDNQPQHF.

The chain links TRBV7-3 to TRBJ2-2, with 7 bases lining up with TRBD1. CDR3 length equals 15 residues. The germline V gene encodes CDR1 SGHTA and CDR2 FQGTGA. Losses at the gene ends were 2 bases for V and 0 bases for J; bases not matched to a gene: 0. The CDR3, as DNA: TGTGCCAGCAGCTTACAGGGGGCGAACACCGGGGAGCTGTTTTTT. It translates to CASSLQGANTGELFF.

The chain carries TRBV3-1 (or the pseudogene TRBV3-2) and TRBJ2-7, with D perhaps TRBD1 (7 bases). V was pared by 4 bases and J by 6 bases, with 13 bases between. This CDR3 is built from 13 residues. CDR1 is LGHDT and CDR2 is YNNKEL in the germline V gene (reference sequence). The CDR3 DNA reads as TGTGCCAGCAGCCGAGCAGGGGGAGGCGAGCAGTACTTC. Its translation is CASSRAGGGEQYF.

DNA of the CDR3: TGTGCCTGGAGTCTAGGCGGGACAGGGGGCAATCAGCCCCAGCATTTT. Protein sequence: CAWSLGGTGGNQPQHF. This chain joins TRBV30 and TRBJ1-5; 10 bases line up with TRBD1. This CDR3 spans 16 amino acids. Germline assignment: CDR1 GTSNPN and CDR2 SVGIG (reference sequence). J gave up 2 bases and V 2 bases, and 6 bases lay outside the gene matches.

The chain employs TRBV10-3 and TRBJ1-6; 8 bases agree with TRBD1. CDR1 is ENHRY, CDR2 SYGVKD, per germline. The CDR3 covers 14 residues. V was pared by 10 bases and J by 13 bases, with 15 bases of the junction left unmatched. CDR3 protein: CATDPDRGGAPLHF. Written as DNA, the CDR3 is TGTGCCACCGATCCCGACAGGGGAGGTGCGCCCCTCCACTTT.

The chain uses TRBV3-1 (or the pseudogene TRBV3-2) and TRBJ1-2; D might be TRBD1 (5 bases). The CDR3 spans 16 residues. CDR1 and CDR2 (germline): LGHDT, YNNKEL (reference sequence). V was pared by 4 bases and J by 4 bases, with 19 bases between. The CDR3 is CASSLSRLQGTYGYTF. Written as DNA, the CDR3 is TGTGCCAGCAGCCTATCTCGACTTCAGGGTACCTATGGCTACACCTTC.

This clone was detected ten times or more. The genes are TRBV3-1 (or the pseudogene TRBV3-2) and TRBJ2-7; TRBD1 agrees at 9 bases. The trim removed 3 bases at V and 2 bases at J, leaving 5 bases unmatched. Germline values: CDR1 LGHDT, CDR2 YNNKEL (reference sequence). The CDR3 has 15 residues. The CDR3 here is CASSHGQGSAYEQYF. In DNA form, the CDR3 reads TGTGCCAGCAGCCACGGACAGGGGTCAGCCTACGAGCAGTACTTC.

The CDR3 here is CAWSVQETQYF. The CDR3 nucleotides are TGTGCCTGGAGTGTACAGGAGACCCAGTACTTC. V usage is TRBV30 and J usage is TRBJ2-5; no clear D gene. V lost 0 bases, J lost 5 bases, and 4 bases lay in between. The CDR3 has 11 amino acids. Per the germline V gene, CDR1 is GTSNPN and CDR2 is SVGIG (reference sequence). The full variable domain, rest sourced from reference TRBV30 and TRBJ2-5, is SQTIHQWPATLVQPVGSPLSLECTVEGTSNPNLYWYRQAAGRGLQLLFYSVGIGQISSEVPQNLSASRPQDRQFILSSKKLLLSDSGFYLCAWSVQETQYFGPGTRLLVL.

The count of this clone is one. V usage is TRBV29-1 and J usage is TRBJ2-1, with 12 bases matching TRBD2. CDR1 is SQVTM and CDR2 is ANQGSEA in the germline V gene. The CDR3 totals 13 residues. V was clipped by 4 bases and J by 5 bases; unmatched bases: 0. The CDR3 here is CSVGTSGDNEQFF. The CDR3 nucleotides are TGCAGCGTTGGGACTAGCGGGGACAATGAGCAGTTCTTC.

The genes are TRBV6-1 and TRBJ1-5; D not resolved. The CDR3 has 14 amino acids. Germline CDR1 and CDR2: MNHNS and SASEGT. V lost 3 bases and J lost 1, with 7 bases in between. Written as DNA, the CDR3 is TGTGCCAGCAGTGATTTGGGCAGCAATCAGCCCCAGCATTTT. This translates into CASSDLGSNQPQHF.

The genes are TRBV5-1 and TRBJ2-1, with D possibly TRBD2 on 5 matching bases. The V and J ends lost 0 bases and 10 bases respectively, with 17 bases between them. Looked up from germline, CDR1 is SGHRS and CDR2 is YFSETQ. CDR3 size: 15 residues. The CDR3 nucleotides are TGCGCCAGCAGCTTGGAGGCTAGCAGAGGGAGAGAGCAGTTCTTC. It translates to CASSLEASRGREQFF.

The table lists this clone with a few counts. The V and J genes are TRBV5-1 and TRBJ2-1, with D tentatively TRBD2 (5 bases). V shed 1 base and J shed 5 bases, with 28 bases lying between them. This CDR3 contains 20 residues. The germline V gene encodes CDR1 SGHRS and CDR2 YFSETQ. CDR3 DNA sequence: TGCGCCAGCAGCTTGACCTCGGACCTTCCACTCGGGAAGAGGAACAATGAGCAGTTCTTC. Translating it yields CASSLTSDLPLGKRNNEQFF.

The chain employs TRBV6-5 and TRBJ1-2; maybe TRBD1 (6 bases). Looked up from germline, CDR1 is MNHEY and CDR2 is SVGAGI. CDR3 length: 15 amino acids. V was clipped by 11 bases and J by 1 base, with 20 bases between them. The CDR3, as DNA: TGTGCCGGGGCCAGGGGTCCCCTTCTTAACTATGGCTACACCTTC. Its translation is CAGARGPLLNYGYTF.

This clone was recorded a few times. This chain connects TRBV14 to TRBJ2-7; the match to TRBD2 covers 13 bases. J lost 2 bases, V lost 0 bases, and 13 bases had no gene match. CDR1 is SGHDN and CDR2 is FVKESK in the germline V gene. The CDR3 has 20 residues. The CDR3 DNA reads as TGTGCCAGCAGCCAAGATGTTGGACTAGCGGGAGCCCTTATCCCCTACGAGCAGTACTTC. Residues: CASSQDVGLAGALIPYEQYF. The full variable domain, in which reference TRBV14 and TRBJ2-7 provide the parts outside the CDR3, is EAGVTQFPSHSVIEKGQTVTLRCDPISGHDNLYWYRRVMGKEIKFLLHFVKESKQDESGMPNNRFLAERTGGTYSTLKVQPAELEDSGVYFCASSQDVGLAGALIPYEQYFGPGTRLTVT.

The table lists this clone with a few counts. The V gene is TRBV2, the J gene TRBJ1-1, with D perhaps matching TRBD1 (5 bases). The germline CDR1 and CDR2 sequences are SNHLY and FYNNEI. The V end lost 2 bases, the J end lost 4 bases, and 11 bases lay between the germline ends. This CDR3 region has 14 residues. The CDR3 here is CASSEQGSVTEAFF. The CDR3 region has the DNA TGTGCCAGCAGTGAACAGGGATCGGTCACTGAAGCTTTCTTT.

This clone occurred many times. The CDR3 loop reads CSAKTGSEQYF. The CDR3 region has the DNA TGCAGCGCCAAGACAGGGAGCGAGCAGTACTTC. The rearrangement joins TRBV29-1 to TRBJ2-7; 7 bases agree with TRBD1. Germline CDR1 and CDR2: SQVTM and ANQGSEA. J gave up 6 bases and V 7 bases, and 6 bases lay outside the gene matches. The CDR3 runs to 11 residues.

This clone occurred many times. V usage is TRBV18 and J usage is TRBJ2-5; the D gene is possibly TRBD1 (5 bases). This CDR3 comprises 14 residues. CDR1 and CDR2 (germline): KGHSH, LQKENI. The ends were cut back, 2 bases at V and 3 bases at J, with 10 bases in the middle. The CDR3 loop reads CASSPSQGKETQYF. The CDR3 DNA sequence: TGTGCCAGCTCACCATCTCAGGGTAAAGAGACCCAGTACTTC.

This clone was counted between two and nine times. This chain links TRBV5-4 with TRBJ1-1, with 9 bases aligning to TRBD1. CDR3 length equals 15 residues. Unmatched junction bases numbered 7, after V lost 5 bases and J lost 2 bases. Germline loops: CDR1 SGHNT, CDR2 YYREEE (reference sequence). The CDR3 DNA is TGTGCCAGCAGAACCGGGACAGGGATAAACACTGAAGCTTTCTTT. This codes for CASRTGTGINTEAFF.

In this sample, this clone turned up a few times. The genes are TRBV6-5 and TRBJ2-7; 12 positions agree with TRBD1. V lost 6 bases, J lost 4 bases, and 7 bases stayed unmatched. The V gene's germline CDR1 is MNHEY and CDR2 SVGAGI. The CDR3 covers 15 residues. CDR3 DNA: TGTGCCAGCAGGGCCGGGACAGGGGGCCGGTACGAGCAGTACTTC. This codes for CASRAGTGGRYEQYF.

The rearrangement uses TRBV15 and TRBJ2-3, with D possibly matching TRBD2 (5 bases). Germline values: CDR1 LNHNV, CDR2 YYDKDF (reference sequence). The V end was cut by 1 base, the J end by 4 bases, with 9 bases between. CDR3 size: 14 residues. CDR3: CATSRGGSADTQYF. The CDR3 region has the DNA TGTGCCACCAGCAGAGGTGGTAGCGCAGATACGCAGTATTTT. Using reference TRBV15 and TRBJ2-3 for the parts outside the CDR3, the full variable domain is DAMVIQNPRYQVTQFGKPVTLSCSQTLNHNVMYWYQQKSSQAPKLLFHYYDKDFNNEADTPDNFQSRRPNTSFCFLDIRSPGLGDTAMYLCATSRGGSADTQYFGPGTRLTVL.

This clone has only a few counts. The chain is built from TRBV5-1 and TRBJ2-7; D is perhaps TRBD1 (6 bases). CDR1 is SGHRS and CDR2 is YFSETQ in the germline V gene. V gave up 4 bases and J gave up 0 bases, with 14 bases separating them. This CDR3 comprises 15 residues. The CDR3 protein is CASSPYDRNSYEQYF. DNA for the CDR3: TGCGCCAGCAGCCCATACGACAGGAACTCCTACGAGCAGTACTTC. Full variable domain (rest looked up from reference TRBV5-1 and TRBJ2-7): KAGVTQTPRYLIKTRGQQVTLSCSPISGHRSVSWYQQTPGQGLQFLFEYFSETQRNKGNFPGRFSGRQFSNSRSEMNVSTLELGDSALYLCASSPYDRNSYEQYFGPGTRLTVT.

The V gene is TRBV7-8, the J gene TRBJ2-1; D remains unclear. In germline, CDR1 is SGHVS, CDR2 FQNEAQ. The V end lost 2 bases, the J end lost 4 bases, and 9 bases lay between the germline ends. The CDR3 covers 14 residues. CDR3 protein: CASSLLVSYNEQFF. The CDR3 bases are TGTGCCAGCAGCTTATTAGTTTCTTACAATGAGCAGTTCTTC.

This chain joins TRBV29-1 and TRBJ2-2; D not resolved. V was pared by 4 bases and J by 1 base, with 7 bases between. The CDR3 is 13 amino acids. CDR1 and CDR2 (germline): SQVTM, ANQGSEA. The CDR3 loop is CSVAGQNTGELFF. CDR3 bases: TGCAGCGTTGCTGGGCAGAACACCGGGGAGCTGTTTTTT.

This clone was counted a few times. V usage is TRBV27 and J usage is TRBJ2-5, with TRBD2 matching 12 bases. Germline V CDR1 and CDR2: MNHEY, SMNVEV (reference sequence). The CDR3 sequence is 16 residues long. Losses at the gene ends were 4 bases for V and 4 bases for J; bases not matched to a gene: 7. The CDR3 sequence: CASSSKTSGGPETQYF. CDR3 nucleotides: TGTGCCAGCAGTTCGAAGACTAGCGGGGGCCCAGAGACCCAGTACTTC.

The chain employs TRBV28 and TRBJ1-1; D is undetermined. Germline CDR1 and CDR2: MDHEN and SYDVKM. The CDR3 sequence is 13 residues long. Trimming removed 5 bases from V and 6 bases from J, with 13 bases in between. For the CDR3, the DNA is TGTGCCAGCAGTCCCCCTAGGAGGGCTGAAGCTTTCTTT. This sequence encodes CASSPPRRAEAFF.